Following are 9 T cell receptor beta chains from one sample sequenced in a study of cytomegalovirus exposure and HLA in healthy donors. It was with 60 Vbeta and 13 Jbeta primers that the PCR ran. Assay: immunoSEQ multiplex PCR; the TCRdb copy retains only in-frame clones and omits some. The sample records about 230,000 clones, about 85% being singletons. Specimen: PBMCs. The receptors here all came from a girl aged 2 to 10 in good health and CMV-seronegative.

The V gene is TRBV29-1, the J gene TRBJ1-2, with unresolved D. Trimming took off 5 bases at V and 1 base at J, with 5 bases between the two ends. The CDR3 totals 11 residues. The germline CDR1 and CDR2 sequences are SQVTM and ANQGSEA. CDR3 sequence: CSVSINYGYTF. The CDR3, as DNA: TGCAGCGTTTCCATTAACTATGGCTACACCTTC.

The chain couples TRBV5-4 to TRBJ2-3, with 7 bases fitting TRBD2. CDR3 size: 17 residues. Germline V gene data show CDR1 as SGHNT and CDR2 as YYREEE (reference sequence). V shed 0 bases, J shed 0 bases, and the junction held 7 bases outside the gene matches. In DNA, the CDR3 is TGTGCCAGCAGCTTGGGGAGAATCGGGGGGAGCACAGATACGCAGTATTTT. Translation gives CASSLGRIGGSTDTQYF.

The genes are TRBV7-8 and TRBJ2-1; TRBD2 agrees at 8 bases. The CDR3 runs 15 residues. V shed 4 bases, J shed 7 bases, and the junction held 9 bases outside the gene matches. CDR1 is SGHVS and CDR2 is FQNEAQ in the germline V gene. Here the CDR3 DNA reads TGTGCCAGCAGCTGGACTAGCATGAGGGGGAATGAGCAGTTCTTC. It yields the protein CASSWTSMRGNEQFF.

In this sample, this clone turned up once. V gene TRBV5-6 combines with J gene TRBJ2-5; the match to TRBD2 covers 12 bases. Germline CDR1 and CDR2: SGHDT and YYEEEE. V lost 0 bases, J lost 4 bases, and 7 bases stayed unmatched. The CDR3 covers 17 residues. The DNA for the CDR3 is TGTGCCAGCAGCTTGGAGTTACTAGCGGGAGGATTAGAGACCCAGTACTTC. Its protein product is CASSLELLAGGLETQYF.

The J gene is TRBJ1-5, the V gene TRBV6-5, with D unresolved. V shed 6 bases and J shed 5 bases, with 14 bases lying between them. Germline V gene lookup returns CDR1 MNHEY and CDR2 SVGAGI. The CDR3 is 14 residues long. The CDR3 sequence is CASRRRREDQPQHF. The CDR3 nucleotides read TGTGCCAGCAGGCGAAGGAGGGAGGATCAGCCCCAGCATTTT.

This chain connects TRBV25-1 to TRBJ1-4; D gene ambiguous. Per germline, CDR1 MGHDK and CDR2 SYGVNS. The CDR3 extends over 12 amino acids. The ends were cut back, 6 bases at V and 7 bases at J, with 9 bases in the middle. This CDR3 reads CASRETGEKLFF. CDR3 DNA sequence: TGTGCCAGCAGAGAGACGGGTGAAAAACTGTTTTTT.

V usage is TRBV12-5 and J usage is TRBJ2-5; 8 bases align to TRBD1. The junction had 4 bases not matched to a gene; V was cut back by 1 base and J by 6 bases. Germline-derived CDR1 and CDR2 are LGHNT and FRNRAP. The CDR3 length is 14 residues. The CDR3 DNA is TGTGCTAGTGGTTTGGGACAGGGGCTGCAGACCCAGTACTTC. It codes for CASGLGQGLQTQYF.

This sequence joins TRBV9 and TRBJ2-3; tentative D call: TRBD2 (7 bases). The germline gives CDR1 SGDLS, CDR2 YYNGEE. The CDR3 contains 17 residues. Trimming left V 4 bases short and J 1 base short, with 19 bases between. For the CDR3, the DNA is TGTGCCAGCAGCACGTCGGGGGGCGGGGGACGCACAGATACGCAGTATTTT. Amino acid sequence: CASSTSGGGGRTDTQYF. The full variable domain, completed using reference TRBV9 and TRBJ2-3, is DSGVTQTPKHLITATGQRVTLRCSPRSGDLSVYWYQQSLDQGLQFLIQYYNGEERAKGNILERFSAQQFPDLHSELNLSSLELGDSALYFCASSTSGGGGRTDTQYFGPGTRLTVL.

The gene calls are TRBV10-1 and TRBJ2-7; possible D gene TRBD2, 6 bases. The CDR3 has 16 amino acids. Germline values: CDR1 WNHNN, CDR2 SYGVQD (reference sequence). The V end lost 1 base, the J end lost 5 bases, and 18 bases lay between the germline ends. CDR3 nucleotides: TGCGCCAGCAGTGAGTTGCGGAGCGGGTTTAAGGACGAGCAGTACTTC. Amino acid sequence: CASSELRSGFKDEQYF.